This T cell receptor beta chain emerged from a study of blood T cell repertoires in COVID-19. Study processing details: Reference gene primer amplification gave estimated nucleated cell counts. Clones were read by immunoSEQ multiplex PCR, and TCRdb kept only the in-frame ones, dropping some. That table gives V, J and clone size, and the DNA gave D and trimming. The table shows about 230,000 clones, with 83% occurring only once. The CDR3 totals 15 residues. V shed 9 bases and J shed 3 bases, with 17 bases lying between them. Germline values: CDR1 MNHEY, CDR2 SMNVEV (reference sequence). The specimen was peripheral blood. The sequence came from a woman between 50 and 59 years old with acute or convalescent COVID-19. The chain joins TRBV27 to TRBJ2-2; TRBD1 is a possible D gene (6 bases). This chain's CDR3 is CASHRVGADTGELFF. Written as DNA, the CDR3 is TGTGCCAGTCATCGGGTGGGGGCTGACACCGGGGAGCTGTTTTTT.